This T cell receptor beta chain stems from a study of T cells in Graves' hyperthyroidism and ophthalmopathy. The TCR beta CDR3 regions underwent amplification using RNA transcripts as the source. Carried out on the TCR CDR3, a first-round RT-PCR used the HTBI primer set. TCRdb itself ran the multiplex PCR reads through MiXCR, one entry per CDR3 protein. Among approximately 400,000 distinct CDR3 sequences listed, around 16% were seen once. Overall study findings and caveats: Separating ophthalmopathy from stable hyperthyroidism was achieved by a 13 V-J model. Among thyroid clonotypes expanded above 0.001, most also appeared in blood.

The V gene lost 0 bases and the J gene lost 6 bases, with 9 bases spanning the gap. This CDR3 has 15 amino acids. The germline gives CDR1 LGHDT, CDR2 YNNKEL (reference sequence). Any patient presenting with uncontrolled infection, other autoimmune disease, pregnancy or lactation was left out. This clonotype was detected many times. No antigen is known for it. Sequencing used blood. The receptor comes from a woman younger than 35 with Graves' hyperthyroidism. The chain uses TRBV3-1 and TRBJ1-6; tentative D call: TRBD1 (5 bases). CDR3 sequence reads: CASSQDGTFNSPLHF. The CDR3 DNA follows: TGTGCCAGCAGCCAAGACGGGACGTTTAATTCACCCCTCCACTTT.